A single sample gave rise to the 22 T cell receptor beta chains below, sequenced in a study of glioma-infiltrating T cells after dendritic cell vaccination. Time point of the sample: after dendritic cell vaccination, including at tumor progression/relapse. Using immunoSEQ multiplex PCR, the repertoire was profiled, and TCRdb retains in-frame clones only, with some absent. The sample holds 20,000 or so clones, around nine tenths seen once. The sample consisted of blood, taken after dendritic cell vaccination. The receptors shown here come from a human donor with glioblastoma.

The chain is built from TRBV9 and TRBJ2-3; 8 bases match TRBD2. This CDR3 contains 16 residues. V lost 0 bases and J lost 1; bases outside the gene matches: 4. The germline gives CDR1 SGDLS, CDR2 YYNGEE. In DNA, the CDR3 is TGTGCCAGCAGCGTAGAATTTAGCGGGGGCACAGATACGCAGTATTTT. Encoded protein: CASSVEFSGGTDTQYF.

The gene calls are TRBV21-1 and TRBJ1-2. TRBV21-1 is a pseudogene. The length of the CDR3 is 14 residues. The CDR3 DNA sequence: TGTGCCAGCAGCAACACGGAGCTTAACTATGGCTACACCTTC. Encoded protein: CASSNTELNYGYTF.

About this clone: A read error may account for a junction end that differs from germline. The chain has TRBV2 and TRBJ2-3; TRBD2 agrees at 8 bases. The CDR3 sequence is 15 residues long. Per the germline V gene, CDR1 is SNHLY and CDR2 is FYNNEI. CDR3 DNA: TGTGCCAGCAGTGGGGGACTAGTCCCACTAGATGCGCAGTATTTT. Protein sequence: CASSGGLVPLDAQYF.

The V and J genes are TRBV19 and TRBJ1-5, with D perhaps matching TRBD1 (6 bases). CDR3 length equals 14 residues. The V and J ends lost 4 bases and 5 bases respectively, with 12 bases between them. Per germline, CDR1 LNHDA and CDR2 SQIVND (reference sequence). Here the CDR3 DNA reads TGTGCCAGTAGTACCACAGGGACCCATCAGCCCCAGCATTTT. This translates into CASSTTGTHQPQHF.

The J gene is TRBJ2-7, the V gene TRBV18, with D maybe TRBD1 (5 bases). Per the germline V gene, CDR1 is KGHSH and CDR2 is LQKENI. CDR3 length: 15 residues. Trimming pared 2 bases from V and 5 bases from J, leaving 16 bases between. CDR3 amino acids: CASSPGRASIHEQYF. The CDR3 DNA sequence: TGTGCCAGCTCACCAGGCAGGGCCAGCATCCACGAGCAGTACTTC.

The V gene is TRBV4-1, the J gene TRBJ1-4; no reliable D call. The CDR3 is 14 residues long. Per germline, CDR1 MGHRA and CDR2 YSYEKL. Trimming pared 3 bases from V and 3 bases from J, leaving 8 bases between. In DNA, the CDR3 is TGCGCCAGCAGCCACGATGGCCCTAATGAAAAACTGTTTTTT. Translated, it gives CASSHDGPNEKLFF.

The chain links TRBV4-2 to TRBJ1-2; 8 bases line up with TRBD1. This CDR3 has 15 residues. V trimming: 1 base; J trimming: 4 bases; junction bases outside the gene matches: 5. Germline-derived CDR1 and CDR2 are LGHNA and YNFKEQ. The CDR3 nucleotides read TGTGCCAGCAGCCAAGCCCAGGGGGCGAGCTATGGCTACACCTTC. It yields the protein CASSQAQGASYGYTF.

The rearrangement links TRBV7-2 to TRBJ2-5, with a possible D match to TRBD1 (6 bases). The CDR3 runs 14 residues. Trimming took off 0 bases at V and 5 bases at J, with 10 bases between the two ends. Per germline, CDR1 SGHTA and CDR2 FQGNSA. The CDR3: CASSLAGTKETQYF. CDR3 sequence (DNA): TGTGCCAGCAGCTTAGCGGGGACAAAGGAGACCCAGTACTTC. The complete variable domain, with remaining parts taken from reference TRBV7-2 and TRBJ2-5, reads GAGVSQSPSNKVTEKGKDVELRCDPISGHTALYWYRQSLGQGLEFLIYFQGNSAPDKSGLPSDRFSAERTGGSVSTLTIQRTQQEDSAVYLCASSLAGTKETQYFGPGTRLLVL.

The chain combines TRBV7-2 with TRBJ2-7; the D gene is possibly TRBD1 (5 bases). V dropped 0 bases and J dropped 3 bases, with 9 bases sitting between them. CDR3 length: 14 amino acids. The germline V gene has CDR1 SGHTA and CDR2 FQGNSA. CDR3 nucleotide sequence: TGTGCCAGCAGCTTAGCTGCAGGGCACTACGAGCAGTACTTC. Amino acid sequence: CASSLAAGHYEQYF.

For the CDR3, the DNA is TGCGCCAGCAGCCAAGGATCGACGGGTGGCTACACCTTC. This codes for CASSQGSTGGYTF. The chain carries TRBV4-1 and TRBJ1-2, with D unresolved. CDR1 and CDR2 from the germline V gene are MGHRA and YSYEKL. CDR3 size: 13 residues. V shed 1 base and J shed 7 bases, with 10 bases lying between them.

CDR3 coding DNA: TGTGCCAGCAGCCCGGACAGGGTTAATCAGCCCCAGCATTTT. Protein: CASSPDRVNQPQHF. The V call is TRBV7-2, the J call TRBJ1-5; 8 nucleotides align to TRBD1. V lost 5 bases and J lost 4; bases outside the gene matches: 4. This CDR3 contains 14 residues. Germline assignment: CDR1 SGHTA and CDR2 FQGNSA.

The chain joins TRBV19 to TRBJ1-1, with 7 bases fitting TRBD1. V lost 4 bases and J lost 8; bases outside the gene matches: 4. The CDR3 extends over 12 amino acids. CDR1 and CDR2 from the germline V gene are LNHDA and SQIVND (reference sequence). CDR3 nucleotide sequence: TGTGCCAGTAGTACACAGGGGATGGAAGCTTTCTTT. Its translation is CASSTQGMEAFF.

The V call is TRBV18, the J call TRBJ1-1; D call uncertain. The V gene's germline CDR1 is KGHSH and CDR2 LQKENI. The V end was cut by 2 bases, the J end by 7 bases, with 5 bases between. This CDR3 comprises 11 residues. The CDR3: CASSPDIEAFF. The CDR3, as DNA: TGTGCCAGCTCACCAGACATTGAAGCTTTCTTT.

The chain carries TRBV7-9 and TRBJ2-1, with D possibly TRBD1 on 6 matching bases. V was cut by 6 bases and J by 3 bases, with 15 bases left in between. In germline, CDR1 is SEHNR, CDR2 FQNEAQ (reference sequence). This CDR3 spans 15 amino acids. The DNA of the CDR3 is TGTGCCAGCAGACCCCCCAGGGACAACTACAATGAGCAGTTCTTC. Its protein product is CASRPPRDNYNEQFF.

The rearrangement joins TRBV5-1 to TRBJ2-1; 7 nucleotides match TRBD1. The CDR3 length is 16 residues. After removal of 0 bases from V and 4 bases from J, the junction contained 7 bases not matched to a gene. Germline CDR1 is SGHRS and CDR2 is YFSETQ. The CDR3 nucleotides are TGCGCCAGCAGCTTGGCCCAGGGGGTTGGGTACAATGAGCAGTTCTTC. This codes for CASSLAQGVGYNEQFF.

This clone was detected once. The gene calls are TRBV4-1 and TRBJ1-4, with 10 bases matching TRBD1. Germline lookup yields CDR1 MGHRA and CDR2 YSYEKL. This CDR3 is built from 16 residues. V shed 8 bases and J 0 bases; nucleotides not matched to a gene: 6. CDR3: CASGTGVSTTNEKLFF. CDR3 nucleotide sequence: TGCGCCAGCGGGACAGGGGTCTCCACAACTAATGAAAAACTGTTTTTT.

The chain uses TRBV7-2 and TRBJ2-7; D is undetermined. Germline values: CDR1 SGHTA, CDR2 FQGNSA. This CDR3 comprises 16 residues. V lost 5 bases to trimming and J lost 1 base, with 18 bases between them. This CDR3 reads CASSRGMDIASYEQYF. The CDR3 region has the DNA TGTGCCAGCAGCCGAGGCATGGATATAGCATCCTACGAGCAGTACTTC.

The chain recombines TRBV30 with TRBJ2-5, with D tentatively TRBD1 (7 bases). CDR3 size: 13 residues. The V end lost 5 bases, the J end lost 5 bases, and 15 bases lay between the germline ends. CDR1 is GTSNPN, CDR2 SVGIG, per germline (reference sequence). In DNA, the CDR3 is TGTGCCTGGGGAGGGGGCGCGTGGGAGACCCAGTACTTC. This gives the protein CAWGGGAWETQYF.

The rearrangement joins TRBV6-1 to TRBJ2-1; 12 nucleotides agree with TRBD2. Germline values: CDR1 MNHNS, CDR2 SASEGT. Trimming at V came to 10 bases and at J to 7 bases, leaving 8 bases not matched to a gene. The CDR3 has 14 residues. CDR3 nucleotides: TGTGCCACCACACCTAGCGGGGGGGCTAATGAGCAGTTCTTC. It yields the protein CATTPSGGANEQFF.

This clone was counted once. This rearrangement joins TRBV5-1 to TRBJ1-5; perhaps TRBD1 as D (5 bases). Trimming cost V 4 bases and J 3 bases, with 17 bases left between them. Germline V CDR1 and CDR2: SGHRS, YFSETQ. This CDR3 spans 16 amino acids. This chain's CDR3 is CASSLGSGADNQPQHF. Written as DNA, the CDR3 is TGCGCCAGCAGCCTTGGAAGCGGGGCGGACAATCAGCCCCAGCATTTT. Based on the CDR3 plus reference TRBV5-1 and TRBJ1-5, the full variable domain is KAGVTQTPRYLIKTRGQQVTLSCSPISGHRSVSWYQQTPGQGLQFLFEYFSETQRNKGNFPGRFSGRQFSNSRSEMNVSTLELGDSALYLCASSLGSGADNQPQHFGDGTRLSIL.

V and J are TRBV5-6 and TRBJ2-7; D perhaps matches TRBD2 (6 bases). V dropped 2 bases and J dropped 6 bases, with 15 bases sitting between them. The CDR3 has 14 residues. CDR1 is SGHDT, CDR2 YYEEEE, per germline. DNA of the CDR3: TGTGCCAGCAGCTTAAGAACTAGCCGAGGCGAGCAGTACTTC. It translates to CASSLRTSRGEQYF. The variable domain in full, with the rest retrieved from reference TRBV5-6 and TRBJ2-7, is DAGVTQSPTHLIKTRGQQVTLRCSPKSGHDTVSWYQQALGQGPQFIFQYYEEEERQRGNFPDRFSGHQFPNYSSELNVNALLLGDSALYLCASSLRTSRGEQYFGPGTRLTVT.

The chain uses TRBV30 and TRBJ2-2; D is perhaps TRBD2 (6 bases). The germline V and J ends were trimmed by 4 bases and 7 bases, with 7 bases remaining between them. The CDR3 extends over 11 amino acids. Germline assignment: CDR1 GTSNPN and CDR2 SVGIG (reference sequence). CDR3 protein: CAWMGGGELFF. The CDR3 DNA reads as TGTGCCTGGATGGGGGGCGGGGAGCTGTTTTTT.